These T cell receptor beta chains were read from a single sample in a study of blood T cell repertoires in COVID-19. Here immunoSEQ multiplex PCR was the method, and the copy in TCRdb shows in-frame clones only, minus some. Of 150,000 to 200,000 clones in the sample, about 86% were seen once. The sequenced sample consisted of peripheral blood. All receptors derive from a man aged 50-59 years with active or convalescent COVID-19. Both conserved end residues are part of each CDR3. D genes are given only for firm matches. Clone size is shown for a subset of rows, as once, few, many or a class of expanded clone.

v_call	j_call	d_call	clone_size	cdr3_nt	cdr3_aa
TRBV5-1	TRBJ1-1	.	.	TGCGCCAGCAGCTCTGGAGGAGGGGCTAGAACTGAAGCTTTCTTT	CASSSGGGARTEAFF
TRBV9	TRBJ2-1	.	.	TGTGCCAGCAGCGTAGACCGGGGTGGTGAGCAGTTCTTC	CASSVDRGGEQFF
TRBV14	TRBJ2-1	TRBD2	.	TGTGCCAGCGGGAGACTAGCGGGAGTCGGGAATGAGCAGTTCTTC	CASGRLAGVGNEQFF
TRBV7-3	TRBJ1-1	TRBD1	few	TGTGCCAGCAGCCCGGACAGGGCATCTGAAGCTTTCTTT	CASSPDRASEAFF
TRBV25-1	TRBJ2-7	TRBD2	.	TGTGCCAGCAGTGAGGTCGGGGGGATTTCCGAGCAGTACTTC	CASSEVGGISEQYF
TRBV28	TRBJ1-2	TRBD1	.	TGTGCCAGCAGTTTAGCAGGGACAGAGAGCTATGGCTACACCTTC	CASSLAGTESYGYTF
TRBV28	TRBJ1-5	.	.	TGTGCCAGCAGTCCACAGGAGAAACTCAGTCAGCCCCAGCATTTT	CASSPQEKLSQPQHF
TRBV2	TRBJ2-3	.	few	TGTGCCAGCTCTGAGAATACAGATACGCAGTATTTT	CASSENTDTQYF
TRBV7-2	TRBJ2-4	.	.	TGTGCCAGCAGCTCCGGACTAGCCAAAAACATTCAGTACTTC	CASSSGLAKNIQYF
TRBV2	TRBJ2-5	TRBD1	.	TGTGCAGGGGGCCGAGAGACCCAGTACTTC	CAGGRETQYF
TRBV6-5	TRBJ2-7	TRBD1	once	TGTGCCAGCTTACAGGGGGCTCGGGTCTACGAGCAGTACTTC	CASLQGARVYEQYF
TRBV30	TRBJ2-7	.	.	TGTGCCTGGAGACCTACAGGAGTTCCCTACGAGCAGTACTTC	CAWRPTGVPYEQYF
TRBV2	TRBJ2-3	TRBD1	once	TGTGCCAGCAGCTTGGGACAGGGGGCGGTAGATACGCAGTATTTT	CASSLGQGAVDTQYF
TRBV7-3	TRBJ2-3	TRBD2	.	TGTGCCAGCAGCCCTCGAAGGGGTAGCGGGGGGGCAGGAGATACGCAGTATTTT	CASSPRRGSGGAGDTQYF
TRBV9	TRBJ1-6	.	.	TGTGCCAGCAGCGTCCAGGGAAATAATTCACCCCTCCACTTT	CASSVQGNNSPLHF
TRBV4-2	TRBJ1-6	.	.	TGTGCCAGCAGCCAAGGGGGACCACAGGGTAGTTCACCCCTCCACTTT	CASSQGGPQGSSPLHF
TRBV4-1	TRBJ2-5	TRBD2	.	TGCGCCAGCAGCCATCCTGGATGGGACAGGGGGGGACTAGCGGGGTCCCAAGAGACCCAGTACTTC	CASSHPGWDRGGLAGSQETQYF
TRBV9	TRBJ2-3	.	.	TGTGCCAGCAGCCCGAGGGGAGGTAGCACAGATACGCAGTATTTT	CASSPRGGSTDTQYF
TRBV28	TRBJ2-2	TRBD1	once	TGTGCCAGCAGACACGGGACAGGGCACGGGGAGCTGTTTTTT	CASRHGTGHGELFF
TRBV3-1/TRBV3-2	TRBJ2-1	TRBD2	.	TGTGCCAGCAGCCAAGATCCTAGCGGGAGGGCCCATGAGCAGTTCTTC	CASSQDPSGRAHEQFF
TRBV5-4	TRBJ1-2	.	.	TGTGCCAGCAGCCCATCGGGGGGCGGCTATGGCTACACCTTC	CASSPSGGGYGYTF
TRBV19	TRBJ2-7	.	.	TGTGCCAGTAGCCCCCCGGGACTCAGAGAGAAGCGCGAGCAGTACTTC	CASSPPGLREKREQYF
TRBV7-3	TRBJ1-1	.	.	TGTGCCAGCAGCTCTTACCCCGTGATATGGGGAGGGACTGAAGCTTTCTTT	CASSSYPVIWGGTEAFF
TRBV30	TRBJ2-2	TRBD1	.	TGTGCCTCCGGACAGGGGGCCGGGGAGCTGTTTTTT	CASGQGAGELFF
TRBV6-1	TRBJ2-7	.	.	TGTGCCAGCAGTGAAGGAGGGAGAACCTACGAGCAGTACTTC	CASSEGGRTYEQYF
TRBV7-9	TRBJ2-3	.	.	TGTGCCAGCAGCTTTGCAGGGGCAGATACGCAGTATTTT	CASSFAGADTQYF
TRBV7-2	TRBJ2-5	TRBD2	.	TGTGCCAGCAGCTTTAGCGGGAGGGCCAGAGAGACCCAGTACTTC	CASSFSGRARETQYF
TRBV7-9	TRBJ1-6	.	.	TGTGCCAGCGACGAGCAGGGGCCGAATTCACCCCTCCACTTT	CASDEQGPNSPLHF
TRBV24-1	TRBJ2-3	.	.	TGTGCCACCAGTGGTGGCGGGGACAGCACAGATACGCAGTATTTT	CATSGGGDSTDTQYF
TRBV4-1	TRBJ2-5	.	once	TGCGCCAGCAGCCAAGTCCTAGGTGTGGAGACCCAGTACTTC	CASSQVLGVETQYF
TRBV5-6	TRBJ1-6	.	.	TGTGCCAGCAGCCACGCCCAGGGTGTGAATTCACCCCTCCACTTT	CASSHAQGVNSPLHF
TRBV9	TRBJ2-5	TRBD2	.	TGTGCCAGCAGCGTAGGGTCTAGCGGGGGGGTTTTTGAGACCCAGTACTTC	CASSVGSSGGVFETQYF
TRBV28	TRBJ1-4	.	.	TGTGCCAGCAGTTCCTCGGACAGAAATGAAAAACTGTTTTTT	CASSSSDRNEKLFF
TRBV2	TRBJ2-5	TRBD2	.	TGTGCCAGCAGAAGATGGACTAGCGGGGGGCCATCACAAGAGACCCAGTACTTC	CASRRWTSGGPSQETQYF
TRBV12-3/TRBV12-4	TRBJ2-7	TRBD1	.	TGTGCCAGCAGAAAGGGACAGGGGGACGAGCAGTACTTC	CASRKGQGDEQYF
TRBV7-2	TRBJ1-5	.	.	TGTGCCAGCAGCTTCCTGGGGGGTAATCAGCCCCAGCATTTT	CASSFLGGNQPQHF
TRBV5-1	TRBJ2-4	.	once	TGCGCCAGCAGCTACAATACTGGGACACCCTACATTCAGTACTTC	CASSYNTGTPYIQYF
TRBV19	TRBJ1-2	TRBD1	once	TGTGCCAGCCACAGGGGGCAAAGCTATGGCTACACCTTC	CASHRGQSYGYTF
TRBV6-5	TRBJ1-1	.	.	TGTGCCAGCAATCCTATACGGGAGGGGACGGCTTTCTTT	CASNPIREGTAFF
TRBV27	TRBJ2-5	.	few	TGTGCCAGCAGTGCATCCTACGGGAGAATGGAGACCCAGTACTTC	CASSASYGRMETQYF
TRBV14	TRBJ1-3	.	.	TGTGCCAGCAGTGAGGCCCTAACTGGAAACACCATATATTTT	CASSEALTGNTIYF
TRBV19	TRBJ2-1	.	once	TGTGCCAGTAGTATCGGGGGAACCTCCTACAATGAGCAGTTCTTC	CASSIGGTSYNEQFF
TRBV7-9	TRBJ1-4	TRBD1	.	TGTGCCAGCAGCTTAGAGGGCAGGGGGACAGAACTGTTTTTT	CASSLEGRGTELFF
TRBV6-6	TRBJ2-6	.	.	TGTGCCAGCAGTCCTGAAAAAGCGAGCTTTGGGGCCAACGTCCTGACTTTC	CASSPEKASFGANVLTF
TRBV12-5	TRBJ2-7	.	.	TGTGCTAGTGGTTCGGACTTGGGATGGTACGAGCAGTACTTC	CASGSDLGWYEQYF
TRBV5-1	TRBJ1-1	TRBD1	.	TGCGCCAGCAGCTTGGGGATGCTTGGACAGGGGTCGAACACTGAAGCTTTCTTT	CASSLGMLGQGSNTEAFF
TRBV3-1/TRBV3-2	TRBJ1-3	.	.	TGTGCCAGCAGCCAAGATTCACGGAACACCATATATTTT	CASSQDSRNTIYF
TRBV19	TRBJ2-7	TRBD2	.	TGTGCCAGTAGTCCAAGGACTAGGGGAACCTACGAGCAGTACTTC	CASSPRTRGTYEQYF
TRBV6-5	TRBJ2-5	.	.	TGTGCCAGCATCCTGAGCGGTTTACCAGAGACCCAGTACTTC	CASILSGLPETQYF
TRBV15	TRBJ1-3	.	.	TGTGCCACCAGCAGAGATTTTGGGCTATCTGGAAACACCATATATTTT	CATSRDFGLSGNTIYF
TRBV18	TRBJ1-1	.	.	TGTGCCAGCTCTCAACTAGATAACACTGAAGCTTTCTTT	CASSQLDNTEAFF
TRBV6-6	TRBJ2-3	TRBD1	.	TGTGCCAGCAGCGGAACCGGGACAGGAAAAACAGATACGCAGTATTTT	CASSGTGTGKTDTQYF
TRBV3-1/TRBV3-2	TRBJ1-5	.	.	TGTGCCAGCAGCCCTGCGGTTGCGAGTCAGCCCCAGCATTTT	CASSPAVASQPQHF
TRBV11-3	TRBJ2-3	.	once	TGTGCCAGCAGCTTAGGGGGCTCAGATACGCAGTATTTT	CASSLGGSDTQYF
TRBV27	TRBJ1-4	.	.	TGTGCCAGCAGGGAGGGTAAGGCAACTAATGAAAAACTGTTTTTT	CASREGKATNEKLFF